This passage covers 11 T cell receptor beta chains from one sample sequenced in a study of response to subunit inactivated influenza vaccine. MiXCR was run by TCRdb on the RT-PCR reads, yielding one entry per CDR3 protein. The table shows about 520,000 distinct CDR3 sequences, with 7.2% occurring only once. The specimen was PBMCs from blood, collected roughly 24 months after vaccination. The receptors shown here come from a man between 50 and 75 years old who received an inactivated influenza vaccine.

This clonotype was found many times. The chain combines TRBV20-1 with TRBJ2-2; 14 nucleotides align to TRBD2. V lost 6 bases and J lost 8; bases outside the gene matches: 8. The CDR3 extends over 15 amino acids. Germline-derived CDR1 and CDR2 are DFQATT and SNEGSKA (reference sequence). The CDR3 loop is CSARTSGRFGGELFF. The CDR3 DNA follows: TGCAGTGCCCGGACTAGCGGGAGGTTTGGGGGGGAGCTGTTTTTT.

V usage is TRBV12-3 or TRBV12-4 and J usage is TRBJ1-6; 7 bases fit TRBD1. CDR3 length: 17 amino acids. The V segment lost 4 bases and the J segment 7 bases; nucleotides outside the gene matches: 13. CDR3 DNA sequence: TGTGCCAGCAGTTCCCTGGGGACAGCGGGGTCAAATTCACCCCTCCACTTT. Translation: CASSSLGTAGSNSPLHF.

This clonotype has at least ten counts. The chain recombines TRBV6-2 or TRBV6-3 with TRBJ2-7, with 7 bases aligning to TRBD1. The ends lost 5 bases at V and 3 bases at J; junction bases unmatched: 4. The CDR3 totals 13 residues. CDR1 is MNHEY and CDR2 is SVGEGT in the germline V gene. CDR3 sequence reads: CASSQQGYYEQYF. In DNA form, the CDR3 reads TGTGCCAGCAGTCAACAGGGGTACTACGAGCAGTACTTC.

This chain joins TRBV7-8 and TRBJ1-1, with 9 bases lining up with TRBD1. This CDR3 contains 14 residues. CDR1 is SGHVS and CDR2 is FQNEAQ in the germline V gene. V was pared by 9 bases and J by 4 bases, with 9 bases of the junction left unmatched. CDR3 sequence: CASGTGFVGTEAFF. CDR3 bases: TGTGCCAGTGGGACAGGGTTCGTGGGCACTGAAGCTTTCTTT.

This clonotype was detected only a few times. V and J are TRBV12-3 or TRBV12-4 and TRBJ2-1; TRBD1 matches at 8 bases. The junction had 8 bases not matched to a gene; V was cut back by 5 bases and J by 2 bases. This CDR3 region has 16 residues. CDR3 in DNA: TGTGCCAGCAGTCCCTCCGGACAGGGAACCTACAATGAGCAGTTCTTC. Translation gives CASSPSGQGTYNEQFF.

This clonotype was picked up many times. The chain couples TRBV7-6 to TRBJ2-7; no reliable D call. Deletions cut 5 bases from V and 5 bases from J, with 13 bases between. Germline V gene lookup returns CDR1 SGHVS and CDR2 FNYEAQ. The CDR3 contains 13 residues. The CDR3 loop reads CASSKGIFDEQYF. The CDR3 DNA reads TGTGCCAGCAGCAAGGGCATTTTCGACGAGCAGTACTTC.

V and J are TRBV2 and TRBJ2-7; 9 nucleotides align to TRBD1. The CDR3 extends over 15 amino acids. Per the germline V gene, CDR1 is SNHLY and CDR2 is FYNNEI. The J segment lost 8 bases and the V segment lost 3 bases, leaving 11 bases of the junction unmatched. The CDR3 here is CASSDLGQGVEKQYF. In DNA, the CDR3 is TGTGCCAGCAGTGACCTGGGACAGGGTGTGGAGAAGCAGTACTTC.

In this sample, this clonotype turned up a few times. V is TRBV3-1 and J is TRBJ1-5, with D possibly matching TRBD1 (5 bases). Germline V gives CDR1 LGHDT, CDR2 YNNKEL (reference sequence). This CDR3 spans 16 amino acids. Trimming pared 5 bases from V and 0 bases from J, leaving 14 bases between. The CDR3 DNA reads as TGTGCCAGCAGCAGGGGACTTCCCTATAGCAATCAGCCCCAGCATTTT. Its protein product is CASSRGLPYSNQPQHF.

The chain combines TRBV7-2 with TRBJ2-6, with D perhaps given as TRBD1 or TRBD2 (5 bases each). The CDR3 is made up of 17 amino acids. The V and J ends lost 0 bases and 0 bases respectively, with 9 bases between them. CDR1 is SGHTA, CDR2 FQGNSA, per germline. CDR3 loop: CASSLAGTTSGANVLTF. CDR3 bases: TGTGCCAGCAGCTTAGCGGGGACCACCTCTGGGGCCAACGTCCTGACTTTC.

This clonotype was seen a handful of times. The genes are TRBV7-2 and TRBJ1-2, with 7 bases fitting TRBD1. The length of the CDR3 is 16 residues. The V gene end was trimmed by 5 bases and the J gene end by 0 bases; junction bases not matched to a gene: 9. In germline, CDR1 is SGHTA, CDR2 FQGNSA. CDR3 protein: CASSVGTAGSNYGYTF. The DNA of the CDR3 is TGTGCCAGCAGCGTGGGGACAGCGGGATCTAACTATGGCTACACCTTC.

V gene TRBV10-3 combines with J gene TRBJ1-2; no clear D. The CDR3 contains 13 residues. V gave up 2 bases and J gave up 3 bases, with 7 bases separating them. The V gene's germline CDR1 is ENHRY and CDR2 SYGVKD. CDR3 region: CAISEGSHYGYTF. DNA of the CDR3: TGTGCCATCAGTGAGGGATCCCACTATGGCTACACCTTC.